Listed below are T cell receptor beta chains from one sample, sequenced in a study of CD8+CD57+ T cells in acquired aplastic anemia. TCRdb reprocessed the reads with MiXCR, giving one entry per CDR3 protein. The data show 150,000 to 200,000 distinct CDR3 sequences, 50% to 65% seen once. The sample comprised sorted CD4+, CD8+, or CD8+CD57+ T cells (not recorded which) from PBMCs. The origin of the receptors is a human donor with aplastic anemia. Both conserved end residues are part of each CDR3. Fields, in order: V gene, CDR3 protein.

TRBV20-1 | CSARPKSGENTDTQYF
TRBV6-9 | CASSESNSGGIYEQYF
TRBV20-1 | CSASLQRGRAEKLFF
TRBV27 | CASSLDRISPLHF
TRBV13 | CASSPPILNEQFF
TRBV29-1 | CSVETSGSWAGELFF
TRBV19 | CASSMGTGGDEAFF
TRBV5-6 | CASRRGHEQYF
TRBV24-1 | CATSDFYNGYTF
TRBV2 | CASSQTQATNTEAFF
TRBV2 | CASSEGLAGGPLKLFF
TRBV11-3 | CASSAAGSYEQYF
TRBV7-6 | CASSPFSGGEQYF
TRBV12-3/TRBV12-4 | CASRPQGNEQFF
TRBV20-1 | CRPNSGYTF
TRBV10-3 | CARSAGTQYF
TRBV9 | CASRAPPSGNYGYTF
TRBV15 | CATSRDVQEGSNYGYTF
TRBV20-1 | CSAHQRLDEQFF
TRBV29-1 | CSVREGGSTDTQYF
TRBV20-1 | CSARDGLGRKTQYF
TRBV7-9 | CASSVGTSGNEQFF
TRBV29-1 | CSVEFVAGGPYEQYF
TRBV24-1 | CATSDAGTGVYNEQFF
TRBV10-2 | CASSASGVSYEQYF
TRBV20-1 | CSAQTGGNEKLFF
TRBV24-1 | CATSDSPAGTGEPGELFF
TRBV25-1 | CANSEQGGAEAFF
TRBV11-3 | CASSLRSDGDEQYF
TRBV20-1 | CSAREGTGGTEAFF
TRBV7-9 | CASSLVTRGPDTQYF
TRBV7-9 | CASSQSGRRQPQHF
TRBV20-1 | CSVPPGQGIDTQYF